Shown below are 30 T cell receptor beta chains from a single sample sequenced in a study of brain metastases from non-small cell lung cancer (dated by TCRdb to between 2017 and 2020). Libraries were built with the immunoSEQ multiplex PCR assay. TCRdb's version of the immuneACCESS table is confined to in-frame rearrangements and falls short of the full clone set. An unresolved V gene accounts for under half of the shortfall where checked; the remainder is of unknown origin. Within this sample are about 4,300 clones, with roughly 80% of them counted one time only. The ten most abundant clones make up roughly 8% of the sample. Sequencing was carried out using primary lung tumor tissue. In light of the paper, this sample's cell subset or site label describes: primary lung tumor paired with brain metastasis. The receptors were gathered from a donor aged 40 or older with non-small cell lung cancer.

This sequence joins TRBV6-4 and TRBJ2-3, with no clear D. CDR1 is MRHNA, CDR2 SNTAGT, per germline. The CDR3 has 13 amino acids. Trimming shortened V by 3 bases and J by 2 bases, and 6 bases separated the two germline ends. The CDR3 loop is CASSETVTDTQYF. As DNA, the CDR3 is TGTGCCAGCAGTGAGACCGTCACAGATACGCAGTATTTT.

The chain uses TRBV5-5 and TRBJ1-1; D unresolved. CDR1 is SGHKS and CDR2 is YYEKEE in the germline V gene (reference sequence). The CDR3 has 13 residues. V was pared by 2 bases and J by 3 bases, with 8 bases between. The CDR3 reads CASSLDYYTEAFF. The CDR3, as DNA: TGTGCCAGCAGCTTAGACTATTACACTGAAGCTTTCTTT.

The chain is built from TRBV30 and TRBJ1-1; D might be TRBD1 (5 bases). Germline V CDR1 and CDR2: GTSNPN, SVGIG (reference sequence). Trimming removed 0 bases at V and 5 bases at J, with 10 bases between. The CDR3 runs 13 residues. CDR3 coding DNA: TGTGCCTGGAGTGTAGGGGATGGGACTGAAGCTTTCTTT. It translates to CAWSVGDGTEAFF.

This clone was seen more than once but under ten times. The rearrangement links TRBV4-3 to TRBJ2-1; TRBD1 might be the D (5 bases). CDR3 length: 15 residues. Germline-derived CDR1 and CDR2 are LGHNA and YSLEER. The ends were cut back, 0 bases at V and 2 bases at J, with 8 bases in the middle. The CDR3 DNA is TGCGCCAGCAGCCAAGAATCACAGGCCTACAATGAGCAGTTCTTC. This gives the protein CASSQESQAYNEQFF.

The chain is built from TRBV3-1 (or the pseudogene TRBV3-2) and TRBJ1-6; the match to TRBD1 covers 8 bases. CDR1 and CDR2 (germline): LGHDT, YNNKEL (reference sequence). V shed 4 bases and J 7 bases; nucleotides not matched to a gene: 3. The CDR3 is 14 amino acids. CDR3 bases: TGTGCCAGCAGCCCCCGACAGGGGAATTCACCCCTCCACTTT. Translating it yields CASSPRQGNSPLHF.

With regard to this clone: The same CDR3 arises from other DNA sequences in this sample as well. The chain employs TRBV5-1 and TRBJ2-3, with 13 bases lining up with TRBD2. The germline V gene encodes CDR1 SGHRS and CDR2 YFSETQ. The CDR3 spans 17 residues. The V gene end was trimmed by 4 bases and the J gene end by 2 bases; junction bases not matched to a gene: 7. The CDR3 region is CASSPGTSGDFTDTQYF. The CDR3 nucleotides read TGCGCCAGCAGCCCGGGGACTAGCGGGGATTTCACAGATACGCAGTATTTT.

The chain uses TRBV7-9 and TRBJ1-5; D not certain. In germline, CDR1 is SEHNR, CDR2 FQNEAQ (reference sequence). V was trimmed by 2 bases and J by 0 bases, leaving 8 bases between them. This CDR3 region has 15 residues. DNA for the CDR3: TGTGCCAGCAGCTTACCCAGGATTAGCAATCAGCCCCAGCATTTT. This encodes CASSLPRISNQPQHF.

Of note for this clone: The junction does not match germline at one end; this may be a read error. The gene calls are TRBV3-1 (or the pseudogene TRBV3-2) and TRBJ1-6; TRBD1 matches at 9 bases. CDR1 LGHDT and CDR2 YNNKEL come from the germline V gene (reference sequence). This CDR3 region has 17 residues. This CDR3 is CASSQEAGQGYNSSLHF. The CDR3 DNA sequence: TGTGCCAGCAGCCAAGAAGCGGGACAGGGCTATAATTCATCCCTCCACTTT.

V gene TRBV6-5 combines with J gene TRBJ1-2; 8 positions match TRBD1. The ends lost 4 bases at V and 4 bases at J; junction bases unmatched: 8. The germline V gene encodes CDR1 MNHEY and CDR2 SVGAGI. CDR3 length equals 15 residues. Written as DNA, the CDR3 is TGTGCCAGCAGTTCGTCAGGGGGCGGGGGCTATGGCTACACCTTC. Its protein is CASSSSGGGGYGYTF.

The chain uses TRBV30 and TRBJ1-1, with D hard to call. Germline CDR1 and CDR2: GTSNPN and SVGIG (reference sequence). V was pared by 5 bases and J by 3 bases, with 4 bases between. This CDR3 spans 10 amino acids. The CDR3 region is CAWQDTEAFF. In DNA form, the CDR3 reads TGTGCCTGGCAAGACACTGAAGCTTTCTTT.

The chain is built from TRBV5-1 and TRBJ1-4; 7 bases are a match to TRBD1. The CDR3 sequence is 13 residues long. J was trimmed by 5 bases and V by 3 bases; bases with no gene match: 1. Germline assignment: CDR1 SGHRS and CDR2 YFSETQ. The DNA for the CDR3 is TGCGCCAGCAGCTCGGGACAGAATGAAAAACTGTTTTTT. Encoded protein: CASSSGQNEKLFF.

The CDR3 DNA reads as TGCGCCAGCAGCTTGGACAGCCAGAACTATGGCTACACCTTC. Translating gives CASSLDSQNYGYTF. The chain carries TRBV5-1 and TRBJ1-2; D remains unclear. The CDR3 runs to 14 residues. The ends were cut back, 0 bases at V and 2 bases at J, with 8 bases in the middle. Per the germline V gene, CDR1 is SGHRS and CDR2 is YFSETQ.

This clone was seen a handful of times. CDR3 region: CASSMGHGGGDTEAFF. CDR3 nucleotide sequence: TGCGCCAGCAGCATGGGTCATGGCGGAGGGGACACTGAAGCTTTCTTT. The chain links TRBV5-1 to TRBJ1-1; tentative D call: TRBD1 (5 bases). V lost 4 bases and J 3 bases, leaving 19 bases between the germline ends. This CDR3 has 16 residues. Germline V gene data show CDR1 as SGHRS and CDR2 as YFSETQ.

The chain is built from TRBV2 and TRBJ1-1; TRBD1 matches 8 bases. This CDR3 region has 16 residues. The V gene end was trimmed by 5 bases and the J gene end by 7 bases; junction bases not matched to a gene: 15. Germline-derived CDR1 and CDR2 are SNHLY and FYNNEI. The CDR3 region has the DNA TGTGCCAGCAGTACCGGGACAGGCCCCAGTTGGGGTGAAGCTTTCTTT. Its protein product is CASSTGTGPSWGEAFF. Together with reference TRBV2 and TRBJ1-1, the CDR3 gives the full variable domain: EPEVTQTPSHQVTQMGQEVILRCVPISNHLYFYWYRQILGQKVEFLVSFYNNEISEKSEIFDDQFSVERPDGSNFTLKIRSTKLEDSAMYFCASSTGTGPSWGEAFFGQGTRLTVV.

The V call is TRBV5-1, the J call TRBJ1-1, with 8 bases aligning to TRBD1. Trimming took 0 bases from V and 5 from J; bases not matched to a gene: 6. The CDR3 runs to 15 residues. Germline CDR1 is SGHRS and CDR2 is YFSETQ. The CDR3 sequence: CASSLAGGAGTEAFF. In DNA form, the CDR3 reads TGCGCCAGCAGCTTGGCAGGGGGCGCGGGAACTGAAGCTTTCTTT.

V gene TRBV29-1 combines with J gene TRBJ1-2, with unresolved D. CDR3 length: 13 amino acids. Trimming removed 3 bases from V and 1 base from J, with 9 bases in between. Germline CDR1 and CDR2: SQVTM and ANQGSEA. CDR3 sequence: CSVEVGDNYGYTF. The CDR3 coding sequence is TGCAGCGTTGAGGTCGGAGATAACTATGGCTACACCTTC.

The chain couples TRBV25-1 to TRBJ1-1; D is ambiguous. Germline CDR1 is MGHDK and CDR2 is SYGVNS. V was cut by 6 bases and J by 3 bases, with 17 bases left in between. This CDR3 comprises 15 residues. This CDR3 reads CASRDGGGSHTEAFF. The CDR3 DNA reads as TGTGCCAGCAGAGACGGTGGTGGTTCGCACACTGAAGCTTTCTTT.

The chain is built from TRBV30 and TRBJ1-4; possibly TRBD1 for D (5 bases). Per germline, CDR1 GTSNPN and CDR2 SVGIG (reference sequence). The V end lost 0 bases, the J end lost 7 bases, and 9 bases lay between the germline ends. The CDR3 is 13 residues long. The CDR3 region has the DNA TGTGCCTGGAGTGTACGGCAGGGTGAAAAACTGTTTTTT. Residues: CAWSVRQGEKLFF. Full variable domain (outside the CDR3, taken from reference TRBV30 and TRBJ1-4): SQTIHQWPATLVQPVGSPLSLECTVEGTSNPNLYWYRQAAGRGLQLLFYSVGIGQISSEVPQNLSASRPQDRQFILSSKKLLLSDSGFYLCAWSVRQGEKLFFGSGTQLSVL.

This chain uses TRBV19 with TRBJ2-2; perhaps TRBD1 as D (5 bases). Deletions cut 5 bases from V and 3 bases from J, with 10 bases between. Germline values: CDR1 LNHDA, CDR2 SQIVND (reference sequence). The CDR3 has 14 residues. The CDR3 region has the DNA TGTGCCAGTAGTCAGGGAATCGACACCGGGGAGCTGTTTTTT. It specifies CASSQGIDTGELFF.

The chain recombines TRBV24-1 with TRBJ2-3, with 12 bases aligning to TRBD2. The CDR3 covers 15 residues. The germline V gene has CDR1 KGHDR and CDR2 SFDVKD. The V segment lost 4 bases and the J segment 4 bases; nucleotides outside the gene matches: 2. In DNA, the CDR3 is TGTGCCACCAGTGAGGCTAGCGGGGGGGCAGATACGCAGTATTTT. As protein: CATSEASGGADTQYF.

This clone was observed a few times. This rearrangement joins TRBV29-1 to TRBJ2-3; tentatively, D is TRBD2 (7 bases). The CDR3 spans 15 residues. The germline gives CDR1 SQVTM, CDR2 ANQGSEA. With 8 bases removed from V and 4 bases from J, the gap between germline ends came to 22 bases. Here the CDR3 reads CSLGGAGQGSDTQYF. CDR3 nucleotide sequence: TGCAGCCTGGGGGGGGCGGGACAAGGGTCAGATACGCAGTATTTT.

V and J are TRBV19 and TRBJ2-4; TRBD1 matches at 8 bases. This CDR3 has 13 residues. CDR1 LNHDA and CDR2 SQIVND come from the germline V gene (reference sequence). Trimming took 6 bases from V and 6 from J; bases not matched to a gene: 4. The CDR3 DNA is TGTGCCAGTAGCCTTGGACAGGGAAACATTCAGTACTTC. Translated: CASSLGQGNIQYF.

The chain is built from TRBV4-3 and TRBJ2-4; TRBD1 agrees at 7 bases. In germline, CDR1 is LGHNA, CDR2 YSLEER. After removal of 0 bases from V and 0 bases from J, the junction contained 8 bases not matched to a gene. This CDR3 comprises 18 residues. The CDR3 region has the DNA TGCGCCAGCAGCCAAGATCGGAGGACAGGACTAGCCAAAAACATTCAGTACTTC. Protein product: CASSQDRRTGLAKNIQYF.

This clone was seen more than once but under ten times. This rearrangement joins TRBV6-6 to TRBJ1-5; TRBD1 agrees at 7 bases. The V gene's germline CDR1 is MNHNY and CDR2 SVGAGI (reference sequence). This CDR3 has 15 residues. The V and J ends lost 6 bases and 4 bases, in that order; junction bases with no gene match: 9. CDR3 in amino acids: CASSPATGPNQPQHF. The CDR3 DNA follows: TGTGCCAGCAGCCCTGCGACAGGGCCTAATCAGCCCCAGCATTTT.

The V call is TRBV12-3 or TRBV12-4, the J call TRBJ1-2; a weak D match, TRBD1 (5 bases). Trimming took off 6 bases at V and 8 bases at J, with 16 bases between the two ends. The CDR3 length is 13 residues. CDR3 in amino acids: CASRSRGANGYTF. The CDR3 nucleotides are TGTGCCAGCAGGTCAAGGGGCGCAAACGGCTACACCTTC.

The sample holds a few counts of this clone. The genes are TRBV6-1 and TRBJ2-1; D is possibly TRBD1 (6 bases). The germline CDR1 and CDR2 sequences are MNHNS and SASEGT. Trimming cost V 1 base and J 1 base, with 11 bases left between them. This CDR3 is 16 amino acids long. The CDR3 nucleotides read TGTGCCAGCAGTGAAGTCCCCAGGGGATCCTACAATGAGCAGTTCTTC. Translated: CASSEVPRGSYNEQFF.

CDR3 amino acids: CASRTTGWSHYGYTF. The CDR3 region has the DNA TGTGCCAGCAGGACCACCGGTTGGTCCCACTATGGCTACACCTTC. This rearrangement joins TRBV6-5 to TRBJ1-2; D call uncertain. CDR3 size: 15 residues. Germline CDR1 and CDR2: MNHEY and SVGAGI. The V end was cut by 6 bases, the J end by 3 bases, with 17 bases between.

The chain recombines TRBV19 with TRBJ2-7, with D possibly being TRBD1 (6 bases). Trimming removed 1 base from V and 2 bases from J, with 15 bases in between. In germline, CDR1 is LNHDA, CDR2 SQIVND (reference sequence). The length of the CDR3 is 16 residues. CDR3 sequence: CASSIVGGTLPYEQYV. Here the CDR3 DNA reads TGTGCCAGTAGTATAGTGGGTGGGACACTTCCCTACGAGCAGTACGTC.

The genes are TRBV3-1 (or the pseudogene TRBV3-2) and TRBJ2-7, with 7 bases aligning to TRBD1. The CDR3 is 17 amino acids. Per the germline V gene, CDR1 is LGHDT and CDR2 is YNNKEL (reference sequence). The J segment lost 1 base and the V segment lost 1 base, leaving 10 bases of the junction unmatched. CDR3 nucleotide sequence: TGTGCCAGCAGCCAAGGTCCCGGGACAGCTGATTCCTACGAGCAGTACGTC. Its protein is CASSQGPGTADSYEQYV.

Turning to this clone: The same CDR3 also results from other DNA sequences found in this sample. CDR3 amino acids: CASSSQGRQPQHF. CDR3 sequence (DNA): TGTGCCAGCAGCTCACAGGGCCGTCAGCCCCAGCATTTT. This chain links TRBV7-2 with TRBJ1-5; D might be TRBD1 (6 bases). Germline V lookup: CDR1 SGHTA, CDR2 FQGNSA. Trimming cost V 4 bases and J 6 bases, with 10 bases left between them. The CDR3 totals 13 residues.